A selection of T cell receptor beta chains follows, all from one sample in a study of blood T cells in healthy people across ages. From the 5' RACE reads, TCRdb called clonotypes with MiXCR, one entry per CDR3 protein. The data show about a million distinct CDR3 sequences, around two fifths seen once. The sequenced material came from blood. The receptor source for this set is a man aged 18 to 29 in good health. Each CDR3 is given with its conserved first and last residue.

V gene	J gene	CDR3 protein
TRBV29-1	TRBJ1-1	CSVGNSGRMNTEAFF
TRBV13	TRBJ1-2	CASSVEPGTYGYTF
TRBV7-2	TRBJ2-1	CASSLAAQTTYNEQFF
TRBV29-1	TRBJ1-2	CSVYPLRGGKHGYTF
TRBV27	TRBJ2-1	CASSLLGGETQFF
TRBV2	.	CASRGTEYQETQFF
TRBV6-6	TRBJ1-1	CASSTLQEAFF
TRBV25-1	TRBJ1-4	CASSEQPRDRGEKLFF
TRBV25-1	TRBJ1-2	CASSVNRGLGGYTF
TRBV7-2	TRBJ1-6	CASSKQGFNSPLHF
TRBV15	TRBJ1-1	CATSSQGDTEAFF
TRBV9	TRBJ1-2	CASSVGGIYGYTF
TRBV5-5	TRBJ2-1	CASKFRGHRYNEQFF
TRBV11-2	TRBJ1-1	CASSSEVGDHTEAFF
TRBV12-3/TRBV12-4	TRBJ2-6	CASSSTGVTDSGANVLTF
TRBV15	TRBJ2-3	CATSRAGTVLSTDTQYF
TRBV11-2	TRBJ2-7	CASSARNRVREQYF
TRBV7-9	TRBJ1-2	CASSDRSGYTF
TRBV20-1	TRBJ2-3	CSARLAGTDTQYF
TRBV7-8	TRBJ1-5	CASSLVDLGNQPQHF
TRBV21-1	TRBJ1-2	CASSDAAGSRRYGYTF
TRBV5-5	TRBJ1-5	CASSGIDSNQPQHF
TRBV9	TRBJ2-4	CASSAHPGHSKNIQYF
TRBV20-1	.	CSPLALDSYNEQYF
TRBV7-2	.	CASSSVFGQEETQYF
TRBV27	TRBJ2-1	CASSLGGVSNNEQFF
TRBV12-3/TRBV12-4	TRBJ2-7	CASSLDSTVREQYF
TRBV6-2/TRBV6-3	TRBJ2-7	CASSYYGGPYEQYF
TRBV13	TRBJ2-1	CASSAGTRNEQFF
TRBV29-1	TRBJ2-2	CGVEQDPGELFF
TRBV10-3	TRBJ1-2	CAISESTVNYGYTF
TRBV6-1	TRBJ2-2	CASSAGIPNTGELFF
TRBV4-3	TRBJ2-7	CASSQDFGTSVEQYF
TRBV4-2	TRBJ2-3	CASSQDQEGTQYF
TRBV4-2	TRBJ2-3	CASSHGLAGGRRAADTQYF
TRBV12-3/TRBV12-4	TRBJ2-3	CASSPGLAGAYTDTQYF
TRBV10-3	TRBJ2-5	CAIRTGGQETQYF
TRBV27	TRBJ1-2	CASSLRDSPNYGYTF
TRBV6-1	TRBJ1-1	CASRGIDPNTEAFF
TRBV9	TRBJ1-6	CASSPKARNSPLHF
TRBV20-1	TRBJ1-2	CSAGPRDRVVDGYTF
TRBV12-5	TRBJ2-1	CASGLGGGQFF
TRBV11-2	TRBJ1-4	CASSPQGTKEKLFF
TRBV11-2	TRBJ2-3	CASSPTSGGFDTQYF
TRBV7-2	TRBJ2-1	CASSFLSGGLNNEQFF
TRBV20-1	.	CSASGVYEQYF
TRBV27	TRBJ1-5	CASSRRGTAQHF
TRBV20-1	TRBJ2-3	CSAIREDSYTDTQYF
TRBV6-6	TRBJ1-2	CASTSPEGRGSYGYTF
TRBV9	TRBJ1-2	CASSNGGGSGGYTF
TRBV9	TRBJ2-7	CASSVGREGSYEQYF
TRBV5-1	TRBJ2-3	CASSPSVGSTDTQYF
TRBV12-3/TRBV12-4	TRBJ1-1	CASSPYPGRRRTEAFF